Here is one T cell receptor beta chain with its context. This sample was taken from a study of CD8 T cells in Susac syndrome. RNA amounts of about 0.5 to 1 ug underwent reverse transcription with random hexamers. The CDR3 of TCR beta was amplified by immunoSEQ multiplex PCR across 54 Vbeta and 13 Jbeta. TCRdb reprocessed the immunoSEQ multiplex PCR reads via MiXCR and lists one record per CDR3 protein. The sample includes 200,000 or so distinct CDR3 sequences, about 95% of them seen just once. There are 15 residues in the CDR3. V lost 4 bases and J lost 5, with 18 bases in between. The germline CDR1 and CDR2 sequences are LGHDT and YNNKEL (reference sequence).

This receptor was obtained from a human donor with multiple sclerosis. V and J are TRBV3-1 and TRBJ2-7; D is undetermined. The sequenced material came from CD4+ T cells from PBMCs. The CDR3 coding sequence is TGTGCCAGCAGCCCGCTTTGGGGTCCGACGAACGAGCAGTACTTC. This gives the protein CASSPLWGPTNEQYF.